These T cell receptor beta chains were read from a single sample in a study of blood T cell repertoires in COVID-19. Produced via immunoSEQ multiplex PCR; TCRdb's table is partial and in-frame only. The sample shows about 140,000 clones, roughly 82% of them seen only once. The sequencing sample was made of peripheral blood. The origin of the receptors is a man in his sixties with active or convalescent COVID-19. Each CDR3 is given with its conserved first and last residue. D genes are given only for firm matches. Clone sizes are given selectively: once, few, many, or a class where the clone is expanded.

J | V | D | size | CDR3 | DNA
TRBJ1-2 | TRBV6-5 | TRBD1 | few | CASVRQGLNYGYTF | TGTGCCAGCGTCAGACAGGGCCTCAACTATGGCTACACCTTC
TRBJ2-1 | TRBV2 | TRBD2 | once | CASSSTSANLNEQFF | TGTGCCAGCAGTTCGACTAGCGCTAACCTCAATGAGCAGTTCTTC
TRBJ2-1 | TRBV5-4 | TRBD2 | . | CASSPESTSGSYEQFF | TGTGCCAGCAGTCCTGAGTCGACTAGCGGGAGCTATGAGCAGTTCTTC
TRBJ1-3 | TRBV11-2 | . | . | CASSLSSGNTIYF | TGTGCCAGCAGCCTGAGCTCTGGAAACACCATATATTTT
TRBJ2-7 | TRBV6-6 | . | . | CASSYSSGNSYEQYF | TGTGCCAGCAGTTACTCCTCGGGGAACTCCTACGAGCAGTACTTC
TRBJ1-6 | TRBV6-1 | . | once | CASSEQSGGNSPLHF | TGTGCCAGCAGTGAACAATCAGGTGGGAATTCACCCCTCCACTTT
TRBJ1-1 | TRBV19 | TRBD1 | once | CASRPGTGGLNTEAFF | TGTGCCAGTAGGCCCGGGACAGGGGGCCTTAACACTGAAGCTTTCTTT
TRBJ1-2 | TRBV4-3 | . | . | CASSQARAANYGYTF | TGCGCCAGCAGCCAAGCGAGGGCAGCTAACTATGGCTACACCTTC
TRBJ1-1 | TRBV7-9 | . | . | CASSPQGAEAFF | TGTGCCAGCAGCCCCCAGGGCGCGGAAGCTTTCTTT
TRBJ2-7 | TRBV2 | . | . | CATHGFSRHEQYF | TGTGCCACCCACGGGTTCTCGAGACACGAGCAGTACTTC
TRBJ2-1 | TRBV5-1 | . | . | CASSEYHEQFF | TGCGCCAGCAGTGAGTATCATGAGCAGTTCTTC
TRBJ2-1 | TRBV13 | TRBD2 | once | CASSKTSGRALTYNEQFF | TGTGCCAGCAGCAAGACTAGCGGGAGGGCCCTCACCTACAATGAGCAGTTCTTC
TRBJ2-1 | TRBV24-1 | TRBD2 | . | CATSDAGLADEQFF | TGTGCCACCAGTGATGCCGGACTAGCCGATGAGCAGTTCTTC
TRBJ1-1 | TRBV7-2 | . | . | CANGGMNTEAFF | TGTGCCAACGGAGGGATGAACACTGAAGCTTTCTTT
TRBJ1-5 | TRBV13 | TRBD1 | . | CASSTGQAQPQHF | TGTGCCAGCAGCACGGGACAGGCACAGCCCCAGCATTTT
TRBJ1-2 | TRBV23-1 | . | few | CASSQWVRQVNYGYTF | TGCGCCAGCAGTCAATGGGTAAGACAGGTGAACTATGGCTACACCTTC
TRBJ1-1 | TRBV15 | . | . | CATSRDRGGTEAFF | TGTGCCACCAGCAGAGATAGGGGTGGCACTGAAGCTTTCTTT
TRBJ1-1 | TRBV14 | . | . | CASKQDPGRMNTEAFF | TGTGCCAGCAAACAGGATCCCGGGAGGATGAACACTGAAGCTTTCTTT
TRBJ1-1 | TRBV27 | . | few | CASSLNTGRVTEAFF | TGTGCCAGCAGTCTGAATACAGGGAGAGTGACTGAAGCTTTCTTT
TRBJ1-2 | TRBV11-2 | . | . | CASSRMRNPYGYTF | TGTGCCAGCAGTCGCATGCGCAATCCCTATGGCTACACCTTC
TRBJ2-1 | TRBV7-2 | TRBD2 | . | CASSPKAGLAGESRNEQFF | TGTGCCAGCAGCCCGAAGGCGGGACTAGCGGGAGAATCTCGCAATGAGCAGTTCTTC
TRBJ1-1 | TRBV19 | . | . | CASSDRGDTEAFF | TGTGCCAGTAGTGATCGGGGGGACACTGAAGCTTTCTTT
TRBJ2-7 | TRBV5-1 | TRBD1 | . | CASSFSQGAYEQYF | TGCGCCAGCAGCTTTTCACAGGGGGCATACGAGCAGTACTTC
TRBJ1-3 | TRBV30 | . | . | CAAGWNGNTIYF | TGTGCGGCAGGGTGGAATGGAAACACCATATATTTT
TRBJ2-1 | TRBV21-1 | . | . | CASSTPGLAGGSEFF | TGTGCCAGCAGCACCCCGGGACTAGCGGGAGGCTCAGAGTTCTTC
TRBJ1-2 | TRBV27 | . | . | CASSLGGGGHYGYTF | TGTGCCAGCAGTTTAGGTGGGGGAGGGCACTATGGCTACACCTTC
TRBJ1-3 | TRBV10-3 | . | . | CAISVAGAGNTIYF | TGTGCCATCAGTGTGGCAGGGGCTGGAAACACCATATATTTT
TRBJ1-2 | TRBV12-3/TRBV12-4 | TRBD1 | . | CASSLVTGDGYTF | TGTGCCAGCAGTTTAGTTACAGGGGATGGCTACACCTTC
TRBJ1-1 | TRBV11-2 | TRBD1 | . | CASSHTGTGGTEAFF | TGTGCCAGCAGTCATACCGGGACAGGGGGGACTGAAGCTTTCTTT
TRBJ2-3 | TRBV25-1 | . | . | CASSANRVTQYF | TGTGCCAGCAGTGCTAACAGGGTTACGCAGTATTTT
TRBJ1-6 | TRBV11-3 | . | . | CASRPNAGNSPLHF | TGTGCCAGCAGACCTAATGCGGGCAATTCACCCCTCCACTTT
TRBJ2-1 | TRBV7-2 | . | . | CASSSGVPSEQFF | TGTGCCAGCAGCTCGGGAGTCCCGTCTGAGCAGTTCTTC
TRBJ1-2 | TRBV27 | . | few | CATKVGGRPGGYTF | TGTGCCACCAAAGTCGGGGGGCGTCCCGGTGGCTACACCTTC
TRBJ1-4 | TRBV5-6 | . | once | CASSLLGREKLFF | TGTGCCAGCAGCTTGTTGGGGAGGGAAAAACTGTTTTTT
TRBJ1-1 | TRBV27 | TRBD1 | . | CASSRLQGMNTEAFF | TGTGCCAGCAGTAGATTACAGGGGATGAACACTGAAGCTTTCTTT
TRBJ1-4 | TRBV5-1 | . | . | CASSLTGATNEKLFF | TGCGCCAGCAGCTTAACAGGAGCAACTAATGAAAAACTGTTTTTT
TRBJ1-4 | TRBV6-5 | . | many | CATRLGESDEKLFF | TGTGCCACCCGCCTCGGGGAATCGGATGAAAAACTGTTTTTT
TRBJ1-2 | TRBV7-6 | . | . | CASSLTATGGGDGYTF | TGTGCCAGCAGCTTGACGGCAACCGGGGGTGGAGACGGCTACACCTTC
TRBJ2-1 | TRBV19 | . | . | CASVAGSDYNEQFF | TGTGCCAGCGTGGCGGGATCCGACTACAATGAGCAGTTCTTC
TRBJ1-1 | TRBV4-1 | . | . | CASSQGPGNTEAFF | TGCGCCAGCAGCCAAGGCCCGGGGAACACTGAAGCTTTCTTT
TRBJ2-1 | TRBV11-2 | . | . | CASSLHDTYNEQFF | TGTGCCAGCAGCTTACATGACACCTACAATGAGCAGTTCTTC
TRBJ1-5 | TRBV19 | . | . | CASSIAYQQPQHF | TGTGCCAGTAGTATAGCCTACCAACAGCCCCAGCATTTT
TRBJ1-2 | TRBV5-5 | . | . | CASSSDPTVYYGYTF | TGTGCCAGCAGCTCTGACCCGACAGTCTACTATGGCTACACCTTC
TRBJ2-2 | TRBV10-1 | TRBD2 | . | CASSGHPSGANTGELFF | TGCGCCAGCAGTGGTCATCCTAGCGGAGCGAACACCGGGGAGCTGTTTTTT
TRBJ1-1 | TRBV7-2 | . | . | CASSHNTEAFF | TGTGCCAGCAGCCATAACACTGAAGCTTTCTTT
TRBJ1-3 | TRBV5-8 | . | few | CASSSFRQDSGNTIYF | TGTGCCAGCAGCTCCTTCCGACAAGACTCTGGAAACACCATATATTTT
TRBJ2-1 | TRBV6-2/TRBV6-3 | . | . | CASSYSGLGPRNEQFF | TGTGCCAGCAGTTACTCTGGGCTGGGGCCCCGCAATGAGCAGTTCTTC
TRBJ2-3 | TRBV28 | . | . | CASSLSLANLPSTDTQYF | TGTGCCAGCAGTTTAAGTCTAGCGAACCTCCCAAGCACAGATACGCAGTATTTT
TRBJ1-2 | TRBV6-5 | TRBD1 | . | CASRLQGARFDGYTF | TGTGCCAGCAGGCTACAGGGGGCTAGGTTCGACGGCTACACCTTC
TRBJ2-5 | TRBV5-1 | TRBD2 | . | CASSFRHGWTSGRGGETQYF | TGCGCCAGCAGCTTTCGTCACGGATGGACTAGCGGGAGAGGAGGAGAGACCCAGTACTTC
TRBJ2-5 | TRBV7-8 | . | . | CASSFSGRETQYF | TGTGCCAGCAGCTTCAGTGGTCGAGAGACCCAGTACTTC
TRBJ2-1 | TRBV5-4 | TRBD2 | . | CASSTGLAGVVEQFF | TGTGCCAGCAGCACGGGACTAGCGGGGGTGGTTGAGCAGTTCTTC
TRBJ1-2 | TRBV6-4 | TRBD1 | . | CASSNGHRGYGYTF | TGTGCCAGCAGCAACGGGCACAGGGGGTATGGCTACACCTTC
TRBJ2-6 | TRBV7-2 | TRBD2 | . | CASSPRGRAGANVLTF | TGTGCCAGCAGCCCCCGGGGGAGGGCTGGGGCCAACGTCCTGACTTTC